This TCR beta chain was documented in a study of T cell responses to AZD1222 COVID-19 vaccine. This table comes from immunoSEQ multiplex PCR, and its TCRdb copy is limited to in-frame clones, with some not included. The sample lists about 57,000 clones; approximately 85% were seen once. Trimming cost V 3 bases and J 4 bases; bases outside gene matches: 5. The CDR3 loop spans 14 amino acids. Germline assignment: CDR1 SGHRS and CDR2 YFSETQ. The source is an adult in good health. The V and J genes are TRBV5-1 and TRBJ1-1, with 8 bases identical to TRBD1. Sequenced here: peripheral blood, sampled on day 0 of AZD1222 vaccination. The CDR3 coding sequence is TGCGCCAGCAGCTCTAGACAGGGGATCACTGAAGCTTTCTTT. This codes for CASSSRQGITEAFF. Drawing the rest from reference TRBV5-1 and TRBJ1-1, the complete variable domain is KAGVTQTPRYLIKTRGQQVTLSCSPISGHRSVSWYQQTPGQGLQFLFEYFSETQRNKGNFPGRFSGRQFSNSRSEMNVSTLELGDSALYLCASSSRQGITEAFFGQGTRLTVV.